The 2 T cell receptor beta chains given below trace back to one sample, sequenced in a study of T cells expressing NK-cell markers (dated by TCRdb to 2020 to 2022). Library preparation used 5' RACE. These reads were obtained on an Illumina HiSeq 2000. After reprocessing by TCRdb, each CDR3 protein sequence is one entry, and no DNA is given. This sample's table carries about 390,000 distinct CDR3 sequences. The top ten constitute about 11% of the sample. Sequenced sample: blood T cells: a sorted CD56 or NKG2C T cell subset, CD4+ or CD8+ T cells, or bulk PBMC T cells (not recorded which). The origin of the receptors is a woman aged 45 to 65 in good health. Donor details come from another sample of the same person, matched by shared clones.

The V gene is TRBV5-1, the J gene TRBJ2-3; TCRdb calls TRBD2, which cannot be checked without DNA. CDR3 size: 15 residues. CDR1 is SGHRS and CDR2 is YFSETQ in the germline V gene. The CDR3 spells CASSLAGGSKDTQYF.

The rearrangement links TRBV10-3 to TRBJ2-1; without DNA, the TCRdb call of TRBD2 cannot be checked. CDR3 length equals 16 residues. Germline values: CDR1 ENHRY, CDR2 SYGVKD. CDR3 region: CAISDTSGGSYNEQFF.